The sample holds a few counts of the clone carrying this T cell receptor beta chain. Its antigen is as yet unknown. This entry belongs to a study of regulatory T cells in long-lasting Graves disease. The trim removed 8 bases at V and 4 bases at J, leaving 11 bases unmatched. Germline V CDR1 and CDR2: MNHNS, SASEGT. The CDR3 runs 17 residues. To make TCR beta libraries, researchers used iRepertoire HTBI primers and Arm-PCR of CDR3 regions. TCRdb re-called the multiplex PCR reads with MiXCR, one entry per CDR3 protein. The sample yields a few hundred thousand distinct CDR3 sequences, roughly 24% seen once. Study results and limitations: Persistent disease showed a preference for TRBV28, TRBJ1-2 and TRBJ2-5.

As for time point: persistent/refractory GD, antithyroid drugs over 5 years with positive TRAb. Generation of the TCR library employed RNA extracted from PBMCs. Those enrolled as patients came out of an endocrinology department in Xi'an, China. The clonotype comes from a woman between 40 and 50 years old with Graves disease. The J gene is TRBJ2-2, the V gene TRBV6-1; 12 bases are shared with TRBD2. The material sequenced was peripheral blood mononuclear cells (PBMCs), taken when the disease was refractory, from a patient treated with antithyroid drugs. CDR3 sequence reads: CASRPSSGRAPTGELFF. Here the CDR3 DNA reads TGTGCCAGCCGACCGTCTAGCGGGAGGGCCCCCACCGGGGAGCTGTTTTTT.